This T cell receptor beta chain was documented in a study of blood T cells in healthy people across ages. Trimming cost V 9 bases and J 4 bases, with 13 bases left between them. CDR1 is MNHEY, CDR2 SMNVEV, per germline (reference sequence). The CDR3 spans 14 residues. Sample-barcoded 5' priming and a J-beta primer mix drove a second PCR of about 7 to 11 cycles. MiXCR was run by TCRdb on the 5' RACE reads, yielding one entry per CDR3 protein. The sample gives about 2 million distinct CDR3 sequences, about 49% of which show up once; around 2.1% is in the top ten. In regard to this clonotype: Its antigen is not identified.

Overall study findings and caveats: It was not known whether donors were CMV positive (a possible confounder of expanded clonotype changes). In these data, TCR beta diversity tracked strongly with naive T cell percentage.

The clonotype was recovered from a woman in her 40s in good health. Source material: blood. The rearrangement uses TRBV27 and TRBJ1-6; D unresolved. CDR3: CASPIGQYNSPLHF. For the CDR3, the DNA is TGTGCCAGTCCGATAGGGCAGTATAATTCACCCCTCCACTTT.